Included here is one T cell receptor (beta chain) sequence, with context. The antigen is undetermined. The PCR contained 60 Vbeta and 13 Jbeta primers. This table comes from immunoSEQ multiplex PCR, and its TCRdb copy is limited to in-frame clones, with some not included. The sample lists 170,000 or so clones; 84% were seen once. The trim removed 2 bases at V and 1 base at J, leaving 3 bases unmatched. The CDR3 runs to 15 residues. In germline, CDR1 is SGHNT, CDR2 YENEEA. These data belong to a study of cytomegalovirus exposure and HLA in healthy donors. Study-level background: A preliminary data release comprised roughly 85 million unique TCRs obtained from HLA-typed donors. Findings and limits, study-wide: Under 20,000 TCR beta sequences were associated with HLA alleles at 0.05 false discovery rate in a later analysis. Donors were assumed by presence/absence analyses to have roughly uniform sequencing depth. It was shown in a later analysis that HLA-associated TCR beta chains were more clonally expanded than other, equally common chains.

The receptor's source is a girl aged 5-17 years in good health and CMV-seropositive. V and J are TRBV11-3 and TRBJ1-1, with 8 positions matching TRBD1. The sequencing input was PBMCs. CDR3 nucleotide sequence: TGTGCCAGCAGCTTACAGGGGGCAAGGAACACTGAAGCTTTCTTT. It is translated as CASSLQGARNTEAFF.